Following are 15 T cell receptor beta chains from one sample sequenced in a study of CD8 T cells in ankylosing spondylitis. MiXCR was run by TCRdb on the 5' RACE reads, yielding one entry per CDR3 protein. The sample records some 120,000 distinct CDR3 sequences, around 15% being singletons. The sample comprised blood, either unsorted or a sorted T cell fraction (not recorded which). Receptors were obtained from a female donor with ankylosing spondylitis or in good health (not recorded which).

This chain joins TRBV11-2 and TRBJ2-5; D is undetermined. There are 18 residues in the CDR3. CDR1 and CDR2 from the germline V gene are SGHAT and FQNNGV. The V end lost 1 base, the J end lost 3 bases, and 21 bases lay between the germline ends. This CDR3 is CASSLGVGSSREKETQYF. Written as DNA, the CDR3 is TGTGCCAGCAGCTTAGGAGTAGGTTCGTCTAGGGAAAAAGAGACCCAGTACTTC.

This clonotype was seen ten or more times. The V call is TRBV5-1, the J call TRBJ2-7; no clear D. V was trimmed by 4 bases and J by 4 bases, leaving 15 bases between them. Looked up from germline, CDR1 is SGHRS and CDR2 is YFSETQ. The length of the CDR3 is 14 residues. CDR3: CASSHGTDRYEQYF. CDR3 nucleotide sequence: TGCGCCAGCAGCCACGGAACGGACCGGTACGAGCAGTACTTC. Variable domain in full (rest from reference TRBV5-1 and TRBJ2-7): KAGVTQTPRYLIKTRGQQVTLSCSPISGHRSVSWYQQTPGQGLQFLFEYFSETQRNKGNFPGRFSGRQFSNSRSEMNVSTLELGDSALYLCASSHGTDRYEQYFGPGTRLTVT.

This clonotype was picked up many times. The gene calls are TRBV6-1 and TRBJ1-1; tentative D call: TRBD1 (5 bases). Germline V gives CDR1 MNHNS, CDR2 SASEGT. The CDR3 consists of 13 residues. Between the trimmed V and J ends, which lost 6 bases and 7 bases, there was a span of 15 bases. CDR3 bases: TGTGCCAGCAGAGAATCAGGGATCCTTGAAGCTTTCTTT. Protein: CASRESGILEAFF.

This clonotype has ten or more counts. This chain links TRBV12-3 or TRBV12-4 with TRBJ1-2; D is uncertain. Trimming cost V 3 bases and J 3 bases, with 8 bases left between them. The CDR3 spans 13 residues. CDR3 residues: CASSFVRHYGYTF. The CDR3 DNA is TGTGCCAGCAGTTTTGTCAGACACTATGGCTACACCTTC.

This clonotype has a count of ten or more. CDR3 protein: CSARMGGQSPLHF. The CDR3 nucleotides are TGCAGTGCTAGGATGGGGGGCCAGTCACCCCTCCACTTT. This chain connects TRBV20-1 to TRBJ1-6, with a possible D match to TRBD1 (6 bases). Germline V lookup: CDR1 DFQATT, CDR2 SNEGSKA (reference sequence). This CDR3 is built from 13 residues. Trimming took 3 bases from V and 10 from J, leaving 13 bases between them.

The gene calls are TRBV7-3 and TRBJ2-2; 7 bases are a match to TRBD1. The CDR3 runs to 15 residues. Losses at the gene ends were 5 bases for V and 6 bases for J; bases not matched to a gene: 9. Germline V gene sequence: CDR1 SGHTA, CDR2 FQGTGA. CDR3: CASSPTGTVAGELFF. The CDR3 nucleotides are TGTGCCAGCAGCCCTACCGGGACAGTCGCCGGGGAGCTGTTTTTT.

This rearrangement joins TRBV6-1 to TRBJ2-1; TRBD2 might be the D (5 bases). The CDR3 sequence is 15 residues long. V was pared by 7 bases and J by 6 bases, with 19 bases between. Looked up from germline, CDR1 is MNHNS and CDR2 is SASEGT. CDR3 nucleotide sequence: TGTGCCAGCAACGACAAGGGCCTAGCTAGCAATGAGCAGTTCTTC. It specifies CASNDKGLASNEQFF.

The rearrangement uses TRBV12-3 or TRBV12-4 and TRBJ1-1; D is unresolved. V lost 8 bases, J lost 1 base, and 11 bases lay in between. The CDR3 has 13 residues. CDR3 loop: CASALSWNTEAFF. The CDR3 DNA reads TGTGCCAGCGCTTTATCTTGGAACACTGAAGCTTTCTTT.

This chain links TRBV20-1 with TRBJ1-2, with 9 bases that match TRBD1. Germline CDR1 and CDR2: DFQATT and SNEGSKA (reference sequence). The CDR3 is 12 amino acids. V shed 4 bases, J shed 8 bases, and the junction held 5 bases outside the gene matches. DNA for the CDR3: TGCAGTGCTACCACAGGGGGCCAGGGCTACACCTTC. Translated, it gives CSATTGGQGYTF.

This clonotype turned up a few times. The genes are TRBV5-1 and TRBJ1-1, with 7 bases matching TRBD1. Germline V gene data show CDR1 as SGHRS and CDR2 as YFSETQ. Trimming cost V 3 bases and J 1 base; bases outside gene matches: 15. The CDR3 is made up of 18 amino acids. The CDR3 loop reads CASSSPVRQGSKNTEAFF. The CDR3 region has the DNA TGCGCCAGCAGCTCCCCCGTCCGACAGGGCTCAAAGAACACTGAAGCTTTCTTT.

This chain uses TRBV4-2 with TRBJ2-3; TRBD1 matches 9 bases. This CDR3 spans 17 amino acids. J gave up 5 bases and V 4 bases, and 13 bases lay outside the gene matches. The germline CDR1 and CDR2 sequences are LGHNA and YNFKEQ. Here the CDR3 reads CASSPIGYRGLEDTQYF. As DNA, the CDR3 is TGTGCCAGCAGCCCCATCGGGTACAGGGGGCTGGAAGATACGCAGTATTTT.

The sample holds many counts of this clonotype. The V gene is TRBV3-1, the J gene TRBJ1-3; D not certain. This CDR3 has 13 amino acids. V lost 2 bases, J lost 2 bases, and 4 bases lay in between. CDR1 is LGHDT, CDR2 YNNKEL, per germline (reference sequence). CDR3 sequence: CASSQFPGNTIYF. CDR3 sequence (DNA): TGTGCCAGCAGCCAATTCCCTGGAAACACCATATATTTT.

The chain is built from TRBV10-3 and TRBJ2-7; D possibly matches TRBD1 or TRBD2 (5 bases each). The CDR3 contains 14 residues. Per the germline V gene, CDR1 is ENHRY and CDR2 is SYGVKD. V was pared by 6 bases and J by 1 base, with 13 bases between. CDR3 nucleotides: TGTGCCATCAGAGCCGGGACGGCATCCTACGAGCAGTACTTC. It yields the protein CAIRAGTASYEQYF.

V usage is TRBV7-2 and J usage is TRBJ1-4; D is unclear. The CDR3 totals 15 residues. Trimming shortened V by 5 bases and J by 8 bases, and 18 bases separated the two germline ends. Germline-derived CDR1 and CDR2 are SGHTA and FQGNSA. This CDR3 is CASSPGILEPEKLFF. As DNA, the CDR3 is TGTGCCAGCAGCCCGGGAATCCTAGAACCCGAAAAACTGTTTTTT.

The sample holds many counts of this clonotype. The V gene is TRBV6-1, the J gene TRBJ1-1; D is possibly TRBD1 (5 bases). Between the trimmed V and J ends, which lost 6 bases and 4 bases, there was a span of 12 bases. Germline loops: CDR1 MNHNS, CDR2 SASEGT. CDR3 length equals 13 residues. The CDR3 DNA reads as TGTGCCAGCAGGACTGGGACGATCACTGAAGCTTTCTTT. It yields the protein CASRTGTITEAFF.